The 2 T cell receptor beta chains listed next were all sequenced from one sample in a study of blood T cell repertoires in COVID-19. Sequencing used immunoSEQ multiplex PCR; TCRdb keeps in-frame clones, though not all of them. The table records under 200,000 clones, roughly 90% of them present only once. Sequenced sample: PBMCs or T cells enriched from blood (not recorded which). These receptors came from a woman between 18 and 29 years old who had recovered from COVID-19.

Here the CDR3 DNA reads TGTGCCAGCAGAGGACAGGGAGAGACCCAGTACTTC. The encoded protein is CASRGQGETQYF. The chain recombines TRBV6-5 with TRBJ2-5; 8 nucleotides line up with TRBD1. Unmatched junction bases numbered 1, after V lost 6 bases and J lost 4 bases. The CDR3 length is 12 residues. In germline, CDR1 is MNHEY, CDR2 SVGAGI.

This sequence joins TRBV24-1 and TRBJ1-5; TRBD1 matches 8 bases. Germline lookup yields CDR1 KGHDR and CDR2 SFDVKD. The CDR3 has 18 amino acids. The ends lost 3 bases at V and 1 base at J; junction bases unmatched: 10. CDR3 nucleotide sequence: TGTGCCACCAGTGATCCAGACCGGCAGGGGGCAAGCAATCAGCCCCAGCATTTT. Translation gives CATSDPDRQGASNQPQHF.